This T cell receptor beta chain was obtained from a study of blood T cell repertoires in COVID-19. On the study more broadly: Acute and convalescent COVID-19 specimens originated in the United States, Italy and Spain.

In the original processing: How many nucleated cells were present was estimated from reference gene primer amplification. Assay used: immunoSEQ multiplex PCR; TCRdb lists only in-frame clones, some missing. The V and J calls and clone size come from that table; D and trimming were worked out from the DNA. The sample has about 200,000 clones, roughly 90% seen once. The CDR3 covers 17 residues. J gave up 0 bases and V 1 base, and 4 bases lay outside the gene matches. Germline V lookup: CDR1 SGDLS, CDR2 YYNGEE. The V gene is TRBV9, the J gene TRBJ1-3, with TRBD1 matching over 10 bases. Source material: peripheral blood. This receptor was obtained from a man younger than 30 with active or convalescent COVID-19. CDR3 sequence reads: CASSVKGQGYSGNTIYF. The CDR3 region has the DNA TGTGCCAGCAGCGTAAAGGGACAGGGGTACTCTGGAAACACCATATATTTT.